The 14 T cell receptor beta chains in this list originate from one sample, sequenced in a study of T-cell memory formation after mild COVID-19. TCRdb re-analysed the 5' RACE reads in MiXCR, keeping a single row per CDR3 protein. Among tens of thousands of distinct CDR3 sequences listed, 16% were seen once. The sequencing sample was made of PBMCs or a T cell subset sorted from them (not recorded which). These receptors originate from an adult woman who had mild COVID-19 (a few samples of this study predate the infection). Cell type and time point are not known.

The genes are TRBV9 and TRBJ1-1; TRBD1 matches at 7 bases. V shed 3 bases and J 2 bases; nucleotides not matched to a gene: 4. The V gene's germline CDR1 is SGDLS and CDR2 YYNGEE. This CDR3 is built from 14 residues. As DNA, the CDR3 is TGTGCCAGCAGCGCAACAGGGGCTAACACTGAAGCTTTCTTT. Protein: CASSATGANTEAFF.

This clonotype was observed a handful of times. This chain connects TRBV12-3 or TRBV12-4 to TRBJ1-2; 7 bases agree with TRBD1. V shed 3 bases, J shed 2 bases, and the junction held 3 bases outside the gene matches. The CDR3 extends over 14 amino acids. CDR3 nucleotide sequence: TGTGCCAGCAGTTTCCTACAGGGGAACTATGGCTACACCTTC. It encodes CASSFLQGNYGYTF.

Only a few counts were recorded for this clonotype. Here the CDR3 DNA reads TGTGCCAGCAGCTTAGATAACAGGGAGGATCAGCCCCAGCATTTT. Encoded protein: CASSLDNREDQPQHF. The chain couples TRBV7-8 to TRBJ1-5, with D possibly TRBD1 on 6 matching bases. Germline lookup yields CDR1 SGHVS and CDR2 FQNEAQ. There are 15 residues in the CDR3. V was pared by 1 base and J by 5 bases, with 12 bases between.

This clonotype appeared a few times. The V and J genes are TRBV12-3 or TRBV12-4 and TRBJ2-5; a possible D gene is TRBD2 (5 bases). There are 15 residues in the CDR3. V lost 6 bases to trimming and J lost 4 bases, with 18 bases between them. CDR3 nucleotide sequence: TGTGCCAGCAGCGCAACTGAGAGAGGAGGAGAGACCCAGTACTTC. This translates into CASSATERGGETQYF.

This rearrangement joins TRBV14 to TRBJ2-5, with 11 nucleotides matching TRBD1. Unmatched junction bases numbered 7, after V lost 2 bases and J lost 5 bases. The CDR3 consists of 16 residues. The germline V gene encodes CDR1 SGHDN and CDR2 FVKESK. The CDR3 nucleotides are TGTGCCAGCAGCCAACTGGACAGGGGGCTAGGGGAGACCCAGTACTTC. Protein product: CASSQLDRGLGETQYF.

This clonotype turned up a few times. The chain couples TRBV20-1 to TRBJ1-5; D unclear. CDR3 size: 16 residues. Germline lookup yields CDR1 DFQATT and CDR2 SNEGSKA (reference sequence). V shed 0 bases and J shed 0 bases, with 12 bases lying between them. CDR3 nucleotide sequence: TGCAGTGCTAGAGAGATCGACGTGTATAGCAATCAGCCCCAGCATTTT. Amino acid sequence: CSAREIDVYSNQPQHF.

There are a few counts of this clonotype. The chain employs TRBV5-1 and TRBJ2-7; D unresolved. V was pared by 3 bases and J by 8 bases, with 9 bases between. Germline loops: CDR1 SGHRS, CDR2 YFSETQ. CDR3 length: 11 residues. CDR3 DNA sequence: TGCGCCAGCAGCTCCGCTATGAAGCAGTACTTC. Amino acids: CASSSAMKQYF.

This clonotype was counted only a few times. The J gene is TRBJ1-1, the V gene TRBV7-2; D is undetermined. The V gene's germline CDR1 is SGHTA and CDR2 FQGNSA. The CDR3 extends over 14 amino acids. Trimming stripped 6 bases from V and 0 bases from J, with 11 bases between. The CDR3: CASRIGAMNTEAFF. Written as DNA, the CDR3 is TGTGCCAGCAGGATAGGCGCAATGAACACTGAAGCTTTCTTT.

This clonotype was recorded a few times. The gene calls are TRBV4-3 and TRBJ1-1, with 8 bases that match TRBD1. Germline V CDR1 and CDR2: LGHNA, YSLEER. V was clipped by 6 bases and J by 2 bases; unmatched bases: 11. The CDR3 is 16 amino acids. CDR3 sequence reads: CASSATTGQGNTEAFF. The DNA of the CDR3 is TGCGCCAGCAGTGCTACAACAGGACAGGGAAACACTGAAGCTTTCTTT.

This clonotype was recorded a few times. This chain links TRBV20-1 with TRBJ1-1, with no clear D. Germline V lookup: CDR1 DFQATT, CDR2 SNEGSKA (reference sequence). Between the trimmed V and J ends, which lost 5 bases and 5 bases, there was a span of 15 bases. The CDR3 has 13 amino acids. The CDR3 DNA reads TGCAGTGCTCGTTCGACCCAGGAGACTGAAGCTTTCTTT. Translating it yields CSARSTQETEAFF.

The rearrangement joins TRBV20-1 to TRBJ2-3; perhaps TRBD2 as D (6 bases). The CDR3 consists of 15 residues. The V end was cut by 0 bases, the J end by 0 bases, with 10 bases between. Germline V gene data show CDR1 as DFQATT and CDR2 as SNEGSKA (reference sequence). Written as DNA, the CDR3 is TGCAGTGCTAGAGATTGGCTAGCGAGCACAGATACGCAGTATTTT. Its translation is CSARDWLASTDTQYF.

This clonotype was seen a few times. The chain couples TRBV4-1 to TRBJ2-3; 8 positions agree with TRBD1. The CDR3 is 15 amino acids. In germline, CDR1 is MGHRA, CDR2 YSYEKL. The V and J ends lost 4 bases and 6 bases, in that order; junction bases with no gene match: 9. The CDR3 here is CASSPEDRVGDTQYF. The DNA for the CDR3 is TGCGCCAGCAGCCCCGAGGACAGGGTGGGGGATACGCAGTATTTT.

The rearrangement uses TRBV5-6 and TRBJ2-2; 7 bases fit TRBD1. The CDR3 length is 18 residues. The J segment lost 3 bases and the V segment lost 0 bases, leaving 11 bases of the junction unmatched. Germline V gives CDR1 SGHDT, CDR2 YYEEEE. The CDR3 protein is CASSLGLKGTAYTGELFF. CDR3 bases: TGTGCCAGCAGCTTGGGCTTAAAGGGGACAGCTTACACCGGGGAGCTGTTTTTT.

This chain connects TRBV19 to TRBJ1-4; D might be TRBD1 (6 bases). The V gene's germline CDR1 is LNHDA and CDR2 SQIVND (reference sequence). The V gene lost 7 bases and the J gene lost 8 bases, with 14 bases spanning the gap. This CDR3 comprises 13 residues. CDR3 protein: CASTDRAYEKLFF. CDR3 bases: TGTGCCAGTACGGACAGAGCTTACGAAAAACTGTTTTTT.